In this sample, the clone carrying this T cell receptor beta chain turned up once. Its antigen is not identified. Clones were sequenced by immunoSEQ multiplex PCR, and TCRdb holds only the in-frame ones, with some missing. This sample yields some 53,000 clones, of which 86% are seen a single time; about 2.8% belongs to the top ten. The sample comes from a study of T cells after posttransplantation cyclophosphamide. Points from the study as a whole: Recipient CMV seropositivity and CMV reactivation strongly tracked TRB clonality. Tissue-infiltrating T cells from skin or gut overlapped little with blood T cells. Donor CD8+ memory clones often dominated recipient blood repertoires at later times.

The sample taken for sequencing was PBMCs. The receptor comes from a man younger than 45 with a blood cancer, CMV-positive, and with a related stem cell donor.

CDR3 in amino acids: CASSFAGLAGKETQYF. The CDR3 DNA follows: TGTGCCAGCAGCTTCGCGGGACTAGCGGGGAAAGAGACCCAGTACTTC. The V call is TRBV7-2, the J call TRBJ2-5; 13 bases line up with TRBD2. CDR3 length: 16 amino acids. Unmatched junction bases numbered 4, after V lost 3 bases and J lost 3 bases. The germline gives CDR1 SGHTA, CDR2 FQGNSA.